A single sample is the source of the 29 T cell receptor beta chains below, sequenced in a study of blood T cell repertoires in COVID-19. Clones were sequenced by immunoSEQ multiplex PCR, and TCRdb holds only the in-frame ones, with some missing. This repertoire shows roughly 350,000 clones, roughly 90% found once; its top ten account for about 7%. Sequencing was performed on peripheral blood. All receptors come from a woman in her seventies with COVID-19, enrolled during active disease.

In nucleotides, the CDR3 is TGTGCCAGCTCACCACCGGTTGACAGGGGGAATGGCTACACCTTC. Translation gives CASSPPVDRGNGYTF. The chain employs TRBV18 and TRBJ1-2, with TRBD1 matching 9 bases. The CDR3 spans 15 residues. Per germline, CDR1 KGHSH and CDR2 LQKENI. V shed 0 bases and J 6 bases; nucleotides not matched to a gene: 5.

The chain has TRBV6-5 and TRBJ1-2, with TRBD1 matching 7 bases. The CDR3 is 14 amino acids. V was pared by 3 bases and J by 8 bases, with 9 bases of the junction left unmatched. Germline CDR1 is MNHEY and CDR2 is SVGAGI. The CDR3 sequence is CASSYTRQGGGYTF. The CDR3 nucleotides are TGTGCCAGCAGTTATACTCGACAGGGAGGCGGCTACACCTTC.

This chain uses TRBV12-3 or TRBV12-4 with TRBJ2-7; TRBD2 might be the D (5 bases). Trimming removed 7 bases from V and 6 bases from J, with 16 bases in between. There are 13 residues in the CDR3. CDR3 sequence reads: CASTGELGREQYF. The CDR3, as DNA: TGTGCCAGCACTGGTGAACTAGGGCGCGAGCAGTACTTC.

This sequence joins TRBV9 and TRBJ1-2; D uncertain. Germline values: CDR1 SGDLS, CDR2 YYNGEE. V gave up 1 base and J gave up 7 bases, with 11 bases separating them. The length of the CDR3 is 13 residues. This CDR3 reads CASSVLQTGGYTF. The CDR3, as DNA: TGTGCCAGCAGCGTATTGCAGACTGGTGGCTACACCTTC.

V gene TRBV4-1 combines with J gene TRBJ1-1; no clear D. The V end was cut by 4 bases, the J end by 1 base, with 10 bases between. Germline-derived CDR1 and CDR2 are MGHRA and YSYEKL. The CDR3 is 14 amino acids. CDR3 sequence: CASSPGRGNTEAFF. The CDR3 DNA reads as TGCGCCAGCAGCCCCGGACGGGGGAACACTGAAGCTTTCTTT.

The V gene is TRBV2, the J gene TRBJ1-1; D might be TRBD1 (5 bases). The V gene lost 11 bases and the J gene lost 1 base, with 8 bases spanning the gap. Looked up from germline, CDR1 is SNHLY and CDR2 is FYNNEI. The CDR3 has 11 amino acids. CDR3 nucleotide sequence: TGTGCCGGGGGGGAGAACACTGAAGCTTTCTTT. Its protein is CAGGENTEAFF.

V usage is TRBV5-8 and J usage is TRBJ1-2; TRBD1 matches 8 bases. Trimming removed 3 bases from V and 6 bases from J; junction bases left unmatched: 13. The germline V gene encodes CDR1 SGHTS and CDR2 YDEGEE. The CDR3 runs 16 residues. Written as DNA, the CDR3 is TGTGCCAGCAGCTGGCCCTACCGACAGGGGAGCAATGGCTACACCTTC. Protein: CASSWPYRQGSNGYTF.

This chain connects TRBV3-1 (or the pseudogene TRBV3-2) to TRBJ2-3; D ambiguous. The CDR3 loop spans 14 amino acids. The germline V gene encodes CDR1 LGHDT and CDR2 YNNKEL (reference sequence). Between the trimmed V and J ends, which lost 1 base and 3 bases, there was a span of 8 bases. The DNA of the CDR3 is TGTGCCAGCAGCCAAGGAATTGCGACAGATACGCAGTATTTT. Its translation is CASSQGIATDTQYF.

This chain links TRBV2 with TRBJ2-1, with D uncertain. Deletions cut 4 bases from V and 3 bases from J, with 10 bases between. From germline, CDR1 is SNHLY and CDR2 FYNNEI. There are 14 residues in the CDR3. CDR3 DNA: TGTGCCAGCAGTGGGGCTCTGTTCTACAATGAGCAGTTCTTC. This encodes CASSGALFYNEQFF.

This chain links TRBV12-5 with TRBJ2-5, with 9 bases identical to TRBD2. The CDR3 is 15 residues long. V shed 3 bases, J shed 5 bases, and the junction held 7 bases outside the gene matches. In germline, CDR1 is LGHNT, CDR2 FRNRAP. Here the CDR3 reads CASGLGGGAAETQYF. The CDR3 nucleotides read TGTGCTAGTGGTTTAGGCGGGGGGGCTGCCGAGACCCAGTACTTC.

This chain joins TRBV19 and TRBJ1-3, with D hard to call. Germline values: CDR1 LNHDA, CDR2 SQIVND (reference sequence). Trimming cost V 3 bases and J 0 bases, with 9 bases left between them. This CDR3 is 15 amino acids long. The DNA for the CDR3 is TGTGCCAGTAGTATTTCACGGGACTCTGGAAACACCATATATTTT. It codes for CASSISRDSGNTIYF.

This chain joins TRBV6-5 and TRBJ2-5; TRBD2 matches 7 bases. The V segment lost 11 bases and the J segment 2 bases; nucleotides outside the gene matches: 11. The CDR3 has 14 residues. Germline V CDR1 and CDR2: MNHEY, SVGAGI. The CDR3 is CAAAGVAGQETQYF. The CDR3 DNA reads as TGTGCCGCCGCGGGGGTGGCTGGACAAGAGACCCAGTACTTC.

This chain uses TRBV19 with TRBJ1-1; D gene uncertain. V was cut by 4 bases and J by 13 bases, with 16 bases left in between. Germline assignment: CDR1 LNHDA and CDR2 SQIVND (reference sequence). This CDR3 has 12 amino acids. The CDR3 reads CASSSPDWKGFF. CDR3 nucleotides: TGTGCCAGTAGTAGCCCGGACTGGAAGGGTTTCTTT. The full variable domain, with the rest looked up from reference TRBV19 and TRBJ1-1, is DGGITQSPKYLFRKEGQNVTLSCEQNLNHDAMYWYRQDPGQGLRLIYYSQIVNDFQKGDIAEGYSVSREKKESFPLTVTSAQKNPTAFYLCASSSPDWKGFFGQGTRLTVV.

The chain carries TRBV9 and TRBJ1-4; 9 bases agree with TRBD1. CDR3 length: 17 amino acids. From germline, CDR1 is SGDLS and CDR2 YYNGEE. V shed 3 bases, J shed 3 bases, and the junction held 9 bases outside the gene matches. DNA of the CDR3: TGTGCCAGCAGCGCGCCGGGACAGGGAATTGCTAATGAAAAACTGTTTTTT. Amino acids: CASSAPGQGIANEKLFF.

The rearrangement joins TRBV24-1 to TRBJ2-1; the D gene is possibly TRBD1 (7 bases). Looked up from germline, CDR1 is KGHDR and CDR2 is SFDVKD. Trimming removed 7 bases at V and 10 bases at J, with 25 bases between. The CDR3 covers 16 residues. The CDR3 loop is CATSPLGQGGPGEQFF. The DNA of the CDR3 is TGTGCCACCAGCCCCCTCGGGCAGGGGGGTCCAGGGGAGCAGTTCTTC.

This clone was detected once. The chain has TRBV18 and TRBJ1-6; 7 nucleotides agree with TRBD1. The CDR3 sequence is 14 residues long. Germline CDR1 and CDR2: KGHSH and LQKENI. After removal of 6 bases from V and 6 bases from J, the junction contained 5 bases not matched to a gene. The CDR3 is CASSRDSFNSPLHF. CDR3 nucleotides: TGTGCCAGCTCCCGGGACAGTTTTAATTCACCCCTCCACTTT.

This clone was seen more than once but under ten times. This chain links TRBV7-9 with TRBJ1-5; D not certain. The CDR3 is 12 residues long. V lost 6 bases to trimming and J lost 4 bases, with 7 bases between them. Per the germline V gene, CDR1 is SEHNR and CDR2 is FQNEAQ (reference sequence). In nucleotides, the CDR3 is TGTGCCAGCAGTTCCATTAATCAGCCCCAGCATTTT. This gives the protein CASSSINQPQHF.

This clone was picked up a small number of times. The gene calls are TRBV28 and TRBJ1-2; weak D call: TRBD1 (5 bases). CDR1 is MDHEN, CDR2 SYDVKM, per germline. Trimming took 3 bases from V and 4 from J, leaving 12 bases between them. The CDR3 spans 14 residues. This CDR3 reads CASSFDMGGYGYTF. In DNA, the CDR3 is TGTGCCAGCAGTTTTGACATGGGGGGCTATGGCTACACCTTC.

The chain joins TRBV14 to TRBJ2-7; D is undetermined. The V gene lost 0 bases and the J gene lost 9 bases, with 9 bases spanning the gap. Germline CDR1 is SGHDN and CDR2 is FVKESK. This CDR3 comprises 12 residues. Here the CDR3 DNA reads TGTGCCAGCAGCCAAGAGGCCTCGTTGCAGTACTTC. As protein: CASSQEASLQYF.

The CDR3 DNA is TGTGCCAGCAGAGCGAATTTGGACACTGAAGCTTTCTTT. The encoded protein is CASRANLDTEAFF. V is TRBV7-9 and J is TRBJ1-1, with D uncertain. V lost 6 bases and J lost 3, with 11 bases in between. In germline, CDR1 is SEHNR, CDR2 FQNEAQ (reference sequence). CDR3 size: 13 residues.

The chain combines TRBV28 with TRBJ1-3; D not certain. The V end lost 5 bases, the J end lost 4 bases, and 15 bases lay between the germline ends. The CDR3 is made up of 15 amino acids. The germline gives CDR1 MDHEN, CDR2 SYDVKM. CDR3 nucleotides: TGTGCCAGCAGTGGCCGGGAGAGACTGGGAAACACCATATATTTT. Translation gives CASSGRERLGNTIYF.

This chain connects TRBV6-2 or TRBV6-3 to TRBJ1-2, with 7 bases fitting TRBD1. This CDR3 has 15 residues. The V and J ends lost 7 bases and 4 bases, in that order; junction bases with no gene match: 12. In germline, CDR1 is MNHEY, CDR2 SVGEGT. CDR3 amino acids: CASTPRQGPFYGYTF. For the CDR3, the DNA is TGTGCCAGCACCCCCCGACAGGGTCCCTTCTATGGCTACACCTTC.

In its sample, this clone was seen once. This chain links TRBV30 with TRBJ1-6; perhaps TRBD1 as D (5 bases). Germline loops: CDR1 GTSNPN, CDR2 SVGIG (reference sequence). Between the trimmed V and J ends, which lost 3 bases and 6 bases, there was a span of 12 bases. This CDR3 comprises 14 residues. This CDR3 is CAWSREQANSPLHF. The CDR3 nucleotides read TGTGCCTGGAGCAGGGAACAGGCTAATTCACCCCTCCACTTT.

The V and J genes are TRBV6-5 and TRBJ1-5, with TRBD1 as a possible D gene (5 bases). This CDR3 has 15 amino acids. With 8 bases removed from V and 0 bases from J, the gap between germline ends came to 14 bases. From germline, CDR1 is MNHEY and CDR2 SVGAGI. The CDR3 region is CASARAGDSNQPQHF. The CDR3 DNA follows: TGTGCCAGCGCCAGGGCAGGCGATAGCAATCAGCCCCAGCATTTT.

V usage is TRBV3-1 (or the pseudogene TRBV3-2) and J usage is TRBJ1-2; D gene unclear. V gave up 0 bases and J gave up 8 bases, with 13 bases separating them. The CDR3 loop spans 14 amino acids. Per the germline V gene, CDR1 is LGHDT and CDR2 is YNNKEL (reference sequence). The CDR3 DNA reads TGTGCCAGCAGCCAAGATCTCGTACCGCGGGGCTACACCTTC. This gives the protein CASSQDLVPRGYTF.

The chain uses TRBV4-1 and TRBJ2-2; 8 bases agree with TRBD1. The CDR3 has 15 amino acids. Germline CDR1 is MGHRA and CDR2 is YSYEKL. Losses at the gene ends were 5 bases for V and 4 bases for J; bases not matched to a gene: 6. CDR3 DNA sequence: TGCGCCAGCAGCGCCGGGACAGGAGGCACCGGGGAGCTGTTTTTT. Its protein is CASSAGTGGTGELFF.

This sequence joins TRBV19 and TRBJ1-4; TRBD1 agrees at 7 bases. The CDR3 is 15 amino acids. V shed 5 bases, J shed 5 bases, and the junction held 8 bases outside the gene matches. The germline CDR1 and CDR2 sequences are LNHDA and SQIVND (reference sequence). The CDR3 bases are TGTGCCAGTAGTGTGCGACAGGGAGCAAATGAAAAACTGTTTTTT. Its translation: CASSVRQGANEKLFF.

The V and J genes are TRBV23-1 and TRBJ1-5; D is unclear. TRBV23-1 is reported as an ORF; its role is uncertain. V was pared by 7 bases and J by 2 bases, with 6 bases between. The CDR3 length is 12 residues. CDR3 nucleotide sequence: TGCGCCAGCATCGGTTGCAATCAGCCCCAGCATTTT. Residues: CASIGCNQPQHF.

This sequence joins TRBV12-3 or TRBV12-4 and TRBJ2-7; 9 bases match TRBD1. CDR3 size: 13 residues. Trimming removed 6 bases from V and 3 bases from J; junction bases left unmatched: 3. This CDR3 is CASSRQGGYEQYF. CDR3 coding DNA: TGTGCCAGCAGCAGACAGGGGGGCTACGAGCAGTACTTC.